The 24 T cell receptor beta chains in this list originate from one sample, sequenced in a study of T cell repertoires in cytomegalovirus infection. In TCRdb, the reads were re-called with MiXCR into one record per CDR3 protein. Among a few hundred thousand distinct CDR3 sequences, about 25% were seen once, and the ten largest hold less than 15%. Sequenced sample: PBMCs. These receptors were taken from a human donor in good health (CMV status not recorded). Some clones in this sample may be carry-over from other donors' samples.

This clonotype was seen only a few times. The chain is built from TRBV7-2 and TRBJ2-7; 7 bases map to TRBD2. The CDR3 consists of 12 residues. J was trimmed by 4 bases and V by 5 bases; bases with no gene match: 2. Germline V lookup: CDR1 SGHTA, CDR2 FQGNSA. CDR3: CASSGGGYEQYV. CDR3 bases: TGTGCCAGCAGCGGCGGGGGTTACGAGCAGTACGTC.

The chain combines TRBV30 with TRBJ2-2, with D unclear. Germline values: CDR1 GTSNPN, CDR2 SVGIG (reference sequence). V lost 1 base and J lost 7, with 4 bases in between. The CDR3 contains 11 residues. CDR3 DNA sequence: TGTGCCTGGAGTGATAACGGGGAGCTGTTTTTT. Translated, it gives CAWSDNGELFF.

The chain employs TRBV19 and TRBJ1-1, with 8 bases identical to TRBD1. Germline loops: CDR1 LNHDA, CDR2 SQIVND (reference sequence). The CDR3 totals 15 residues. V shed 5 bases and J 3 bases; nucleotides not matched to a gene: 8. Here the CDR3 DNA reads TGTGCCAGTAGTGTCCAGGGGGCGCCGGACACTGAAGCTTTCTTT. Translation gives CASSVQGAPDTEAFF.

The rearrangement links TRBV7-9 to TRBJ1-1; D is possibly TRBD1 (6 bases). V gave up 7 bases and J gave up 4 bases, with 16 bases separating them. CDR3 length: 14 residues. Per germline, CDR1 SEHNR and CDR2 FQNEAQ (reference sequence). The CDR3 region has the DNA TGTGCCAGCAATTTGGAACAGGGACTCACTGAAGCTTTCTTT. Its translation is CASNLEQGLTEAFF.

This chain uses TRBV19 with TRBJ1-2; 8 bases align to TRBD1. J lost 6 bases, V lost 5 bases, and 8 bases had no gene match. CDR1 is LNHDA and CDR2 is SQIVND in the germline V gene (reference sequence). The CDR3 length is 14 residues. The CDR3 protein is CASSRDRGIDGYTF. The CDR3 nucleotides are TGTGCCAGTAGTCGTGACAGGGGAATAGATGGCTACACCTTC.

The V call is TRBV6-8, the J call TRBJ1-5; 7 positions match TRBD1. Germline V gene sequence: CDR1 MNHGY, CDR2 SAAAGT. V lost 0 bases to trimming and J lost 5 bases; unmatched junction nucleotides: 4. This CDR3 region has 15 residues. The CDR3 region is CASSYSDRHDQPQHF. The DNA for the CDR3 is TGTGCCAGCAGTTACTCGGACAGGCATGATCAGCCCCAGCATTTT.

This clonotype was observed many times. The chain uses TRBV10-3 and TRBJ1-2, with D perhaps TRBD1 (6 bases). The CDR3 extends over 13 amino acids. The germline V and J ends were trimmed by 6 bases and 3 bases, with 11 bases remaining between them. Per germline, CDR1 ENHRY and CDR2 SYGVKD. The CDR3, as DNA: TGTGCCATCAGGGGTAGACAGGACTATGGCTACACCTTC. This translates into CAIRGRQDYGYTF.

The V call is TRBV6-1, the J call TRBJ1-2; TRBD1 aligns across 7 bases. Germline V gene data show CDR1 as MNHNS and CDR2 as SASEGT. Trimming at V came to 2 bases and at J to 2 bases, leaving 11 bases not matched to a gene. The CDR3 spans 17 residues. The CDR3 DNA sequence: TGTGCCAGCAGTGAATACAGGGGACGAAATGAGAACTATGGCTACACCTTC. Its translation is CASSEYRGRNENYGYTF.

As concerns this clonotype: An end of the junction differs from the germline gene, which may be a read error. CDR3 loop: CAGSQGQGHRNGAFF. In DNA form, the CDR3 reads TGTGCCGGCAGCCAAGGGCAGGGCCACCGGAATGGAGCTTTCTTT. The chain recombines TRBV14 with TRBJ1-1, with D possibly being TRBD1 (5 bases). Germline V gene sequence: CDR1 SGHDN, CDR2 FVKESK. This CDR3 is built from 15 residues.

This clonotype was detected once. J is TRBJ2-3 and V is TRBV7-2, with D perhaps matching TRBD1 (6 bases). With 5 bases removed from V and 3 bases from J, the gap between germline ends came to 9 bases. CDR1 is SGHTA and CDR2 is FQGNSA in the germline V gene. The CDR3 is 13 amino acids. CDR3 region: CASSAGQTDTQYF. CDR3 sequence (DNA): TGTGCCAGCAGCGCCGGACAGACAGATACGCAGTATTTT.

This chain uses TRBV10-3 with TRBJ2-2; the match to TRBD1 covers 7 bases. This CDR3 comprises 14 residues. The trim removed 6 bases at V and 4 bases at J, leaving 5 bases unmatched. Germline CDR1 ENHRY, CDR2 SYGVKD. The CDR3 coding sequence is TGTGCCATCAGATCGGGACAGCCCACCGGGGAGCTGTTTTTT. Encoded protein: CAIRSGQPTGELFF.

This clonotype came up many times. The CDR3 is CASSLARTSGISYNEQFF. The CDR3 DNA is TGTGCCAGCAGTTTAGCCCGGACTAGCGGCATCTCCTACAATGAGCAGTTCTTC. V is TRBV6-1 and J is TRBJ2-1; TRBD2 matches 10 bases. With 5 bases clipped from V and 0 bases from J, the junction kept 10 bases outside the gene matches. In germline, CDR1 is MNHNS, CDR2 SASEGT. CDR3 length: 18 amino acids.

The rearrangement links TRBV6-6 to TRBJ2-1, with 10 bases aligning to TRBD2. Germline assignment: CDR1 MNHNY and CDR2 SVGAGI (reference sequence). The V gene end was trimmed by 2 bases and the J gene end by 8 bases; junction bases not matched to a gene: 3. There are 14 residues in the CDR3. The CDR3 protein is CASSYVTSGDEQFF. For the CDR3, the DNA is TGTGCCAGCAGTTACGTTACTAGCGGGGATGAGCAGTTCTTC.

The rearrangement uses TRBV4-3 and TRBJ2-3; 7 nucleotides match TRBD2. Trimming cost V 0 bases and J 6 bases; bases outside gene matches: 9. CDR1 is LGHNA and CDR2 is YSLEER in the germline V gene. The CDR3 covers 16 residues. CDR3 region: CASSQDSGGRRDTQYF. CDR3 sequence (DNA): TGCGCCAGCAGCCAAGATTCCGGCGGGAGAAGGGATACGCAGTATTTT.

This clonotype was counted once. The chain combines TRBV18 with TRBJ2-5; tentative D call: TRBD1 (5 bases). CDR3 length: 13 amino acids. V was cut by 5 bases and J by 8 bases, with 15 bases left in between. In germline, CDR1 is KGHSH, CDR2 LQKENI. In DNA, the CDR3 is TGTGCCAGCTCAACGGTTCAGGGTGGAACCCAGTACTTC. It encodes CASSTVQGGTQYF.

The gene calls are TRBV20-1 and TRBJ2-1, with 7 bases matching TRBD2. The CDR3 runs 12 residues. V lost 3 bases, J lost 6 bases, and 2 bases stayed unmatched. Germline CDR1 DFQATT, CDR2 SNEGSKA (reference sequence). This chain's CDR3 is CSARGGRNEQFF. The CDR3 DNA reads TGCAGTGCTAGGGGAGGGCGCAATGAGCAGTTCTTC.

The table lists this clonotype with many counts. This chain connects TRBV7-6 to TRBJ1-2; D remains unclear. This CDR3 has 13 residues. Per the germline V gene, CDR1 is SGHVS and CDR2 is FNYEAQ. Trimming shortened V by 1 base and J by 8 bases, and 11 bases separated the two germline ends. CDR3 residues: CASSLEANGGYTF. As DNA, the CDR3 is TGTGCCAGCAGCTTAGAGGCTAACGGGGGCTACACCTTC.

This clonotype was seen at least ten times. V gene TRBV7-2 combines with J gene TRBJ1-5; perhaps TRBD1 as D (5 bases). The germline V gene has CDR1 SGHTA and CDR2 FQGNSA. V was trimmed by 3 bases and J by 6 bases, leaving 9 bases between them. This CDR3 is 13 amino acids long. CDR3 in amino acids: CASSFGGVQPQHF. CDR3 nucleotide sequence: TGTGCCAGCAGCTTCGGGGGGGTTCAGCCCCAGCATTTT. The entire variable domain, with the rest obtained from reference TRBV7-2 and TRBJ1-5, is as follows: GAGVSQSPSNKVTEKGKDVELRCDPISGHTALYWYRQSLGQGLEFLIYFQGNSAPDKSGLPSDRFSAERTGGSVSTLTIQRTQQEDSAVYLCASSFGGVQPQHFGDGTRLSIL.

The V and J genes are TRBV27 and TRBJ2-3; the match to TRBD2 covers 9 bases. The CDR3 has 16 amino acids. The V gene's germline CDR1 is MNHEY and CDR2 SMNVEV (reference sequence). Trimming cost V 8 bases and J 4 bases; bases outside gene matches: 13. CDR3 sequence: CASGDLGLALPDTQYF. As DNA, the CDR3 is TGTGCCAGCGGGGATTTAGGACTAGCGTTGCCAGATACGCAGTATTTT.

The rearrangement links TRBV18 to TRBJ2-3; D is unclear. CDR1 is KGHSH and CDR2 is LQKENI in the germline V gene. V shed 5 bases and J shed 4 bases, with 7 bases lying between them. The CDR3 has 12 residues. In DNA, the CDR3 is TGTGCCAGCTCAGAGGAAGCAGATACGCAGTATTTT. Translated: CASSEEADTQYF. The entire variable domain, with the rest obtained from reference TRBV18 and TRBJ2-3, is as follows: NAGVMQNPRHLVRRRGQEARLRCSPMKGHSHVYWYRQLPEEGLKFMVYLQKENIIDESGMPKERFSAEFPKEGPSILRIQQVVRGDSAAYFCASSEEADTQYFGPGTRLTVL.

The DNA for the CDR3 is TGTGCCAGCAGCACATCAGGGAGTGGCACTGAAGCTTTCTTT. It codes for CASSTSGSGTEAFF. The chain uses TRBV7-9 and TRBJ1-1, with a tentative D call TRBD1 (5 bases). The V gene lost 5 bases and the J gene lost 4 bases, with 14 bases spanning the gap. Germline CDR1 SEHNR, CDR2 FQNEAQ (reference sequence). The CDR3 contains 14 residues.

The chain uses TRBV28 and TRBJ2-7; possibly TRBD1 for D (6 bases). CDR3 length: 15 residues. Germline V gene sequence: CDR1 MDHEN, CDR2 SYDVKM. V gave up 6 bases and J gave up 3 bases, with 18 bases separating them. CDR3 in DNA: TGTGCCAGCAGCGAAATGGGGGCAGATCACTACGAGCAGTACTTC. Protein sequence: CASSEMGADHYEQYF.

As regards this clonotype: A read error may explain this, as a much larger clone is one base away. Here the CDR3 omits its conserved ending phenylalanine or tryptophan, so a read error is the likely source. The chain recombines TRBV7-2 with TRBJ2-5; D uncertain. CDR1 SGHTA and CDR2 FQGNSA come from the germline V gene. The CDR3 spans 15 residues. Trimming pared 6 bases from V and 4 bases from J, leaving 18 bases between. In DNA form, the CDR3 reads TGTGCCAGCAGAATAACGTGGAACCCTTCAGAGACCCAGTACTAC. It codes for CASRITWNPSETQYY.

The table lists this clonotype with a few counts. This chain links TRBV11-2 with TRBJ2-3; TRBD2 agrees at 10 bases. V lost 5 bases, J lost 0 bases, and 5 bases stayed unmatched. Germline assignment: CDR1 SGHAT and CDR2 FQNNGV. The CDR3 is 16 residues long. CDR3 protein: CASSQGLAFSTDTQYF. The CDR3, as DNA: TGTGCCAGCAGCCAGGGACTAGCGTTCAGCACAGATACGCAGTATTTT.